This T cell receptor beta chain originates from a study of T cell repertoires in cytomegalovirus infection. Concerning this clonotype itself: Its antigen remains unidentified.

TCRdb reprocessed the reads with MiXCR, giving one entry per CDR3 protein. The sample has about 60,000 distinct CDR3 sequences, more than 25% seen once. Trimming removed 10 bases from V and 3 bases from J, with 22 bases in between. The CDR3 runs to 16 residues. The chain couples TRBV12-3 or TRBV12-4 to TRBJ2-4; the D call may be TRBD1 or TRBD2 (5 bases each). The sequenced sample was PBMCs, sequenced either directly or after in vitro stimulation (not recorded which). The clonotype originates from a human donor in good health (CMV status not recorded). Some clones in this sample may be carry-over from other donors' samples. The CDR3 sequence is CATLRVGVAGKNIQYF. The CDR3 DNA follows: TGTGCCACCCTCAGGGTCGGGGTCGCGGGCAAAAACATTCAGTACTTC.